This TCR beta chain was documented in a study of blood T cell repertoires in COVID-19. About the research overall: In each case, the material was cDNA or gDNA derived from T cells, B-cell-depleted T cells, or PBMCs.

The germline CDR1 and CDR2 sequences are MRHNA and SNTAGT. The CDR3 runs to 13 residues. V was pared by 6 bases and J by 2 bases, with 10 bases between. Original processing notes: Nucleated cell number was recorded as an estimate derived from reference gene primer amplification. Profiling relied on immunoSEQ multiplex PCR, and the TCRdb table lists in-frame clones only, not all of them. V and J calls plus clone size are reproduced from that table; the DNA served to infer D and trimming. The data hold 13,000 or so clones, with more than 75% observed a single time. The TCR sequence derives from a human donor in a cohort sampled during active COVID-19. The sequencing input was peripheral blood. The chain recombines TRBV6-4 with TRBJ1-2; D gene ambiguous. CDR3 amino acids: CASSAGRNYGYTF. The CDR3 DNA is TGTGCCAGCAGCGCCGGGAGAAACTATGGCTACACCTTC.